This T cell receptor (beta chain) was observed in a study of identical twins. The CDR3 loop spans 13 amino acids. Germline V gives CDR1 LGHNA, CDR2 YNFKEQ. The V end lost 0 bases, the J end lost 8 bases, and 10 bases lay between the germline ends. This clonotype was found many times. Its specificity is not known. A single record per CDR3 protein comes from TCRdb applying MiXCR to the 5' RACE reads. This sample has some 600,000 distinct CDR3 sequences, with roughly 7.2% found just once. Notes on the study in general: Cord blood beta clonotypes present at high abundance carried fewer insertions; no such pattern appeared in memory repertoires.

This same sample was also part of a study on yellow fever vaccine responses in identical twins.

J is TRBJ1-2 and V is TRBV4-2; D is uncertain. The material sequenced was PBMCs. The clonotype was recovered from a woman younger than 35 in good health. The CDR3 nucleotides read TGTGCCAGCAGCCAAGATTTGAAATCCGGCTACACCTTC. It codes for CASSQDLKSGYTF.